This T cell receptor (beta chain) was identified in a study of early T cells in non-severe SARS-CoV-2 infection. This clonotype was counted at least ten times. The TCR library protocol was used to attach unique molecular identifiers. These identifiers were attached to individual cDNA molecules. TCRdb passed the 5' RACE reads through MiXCR, listing each CDR3 protein once. The table includes some 49,000 distinct CDR3 sequences, roughly 10% detected once. The CDR3 is made up of 16 amino acids. V lost 5 bases and J lost 9; bases outside the gene matches: 13. Germline V lookup: CDR1 SGHTA, CDR2 FQGNSA. Sequenced: whole blood. This receptor was identified in an adult who was a healthcare worker with PCR-confirmed SARS-CoV-2 infection or an uninfected control (not recorded which). V usage is TRBV7-2 and J usage is TRBJ1-6, with 7 nucleotides matching TRBD1. This chain's CDR3 is CASSLGQLRGGSPLHF. CDR3 sequence (DNA): TGTGCCAGCAGCCTGGGACAGTTAAGGGGTGGTTCACCCCTCCACTTT.